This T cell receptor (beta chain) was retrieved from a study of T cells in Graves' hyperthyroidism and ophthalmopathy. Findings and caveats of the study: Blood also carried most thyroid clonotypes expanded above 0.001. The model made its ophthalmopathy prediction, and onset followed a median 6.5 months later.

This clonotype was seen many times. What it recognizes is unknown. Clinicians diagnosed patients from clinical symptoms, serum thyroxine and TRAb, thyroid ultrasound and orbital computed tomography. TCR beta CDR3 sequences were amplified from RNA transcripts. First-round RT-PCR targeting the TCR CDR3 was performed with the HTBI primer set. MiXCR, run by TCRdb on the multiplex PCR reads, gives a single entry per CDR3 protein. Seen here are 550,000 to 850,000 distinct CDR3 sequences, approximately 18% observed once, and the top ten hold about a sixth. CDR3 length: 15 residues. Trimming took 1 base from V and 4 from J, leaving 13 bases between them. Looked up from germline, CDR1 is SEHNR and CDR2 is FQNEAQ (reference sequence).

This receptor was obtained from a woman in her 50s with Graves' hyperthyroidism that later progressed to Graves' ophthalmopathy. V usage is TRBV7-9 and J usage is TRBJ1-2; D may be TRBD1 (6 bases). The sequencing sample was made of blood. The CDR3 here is CASSLEGRGIYGYTF. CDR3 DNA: TGTGCCAGCAGCTTAGAGGGCAGGGGAATCTATGGCTACACCTTC.